The TCR beta chain under discussion was sequenced for a study of response to subunit inactivated influenza vaccine. General study results and limits: Few new T cells, the authors suggested, are recruited by each seasonal influenza vaccination.

TCRdb fed the RT-PCR reads into MiXCR, producing one record per CDR3 protein. The sample lists under 550,000 distinct CDR3 sequences; roughly 7.6% were seen once. This clonotype was picked up many times. The target antigen is unknown. Sequencing was performed on PBMCs from blood, taken roughly 24 months after vaccination. The origin of this receptor is a man aged 50-75 years who received an inactivated influenza vaccine.

The DNA of the CDR3 is TGTGCCAGCAGTTTAAGAGTGTTCGACGGCTACACCTTC. Its translation: CASSLRVFDGYTF. The chain employs TRBV28 and TRBJ1-2; the D is unclear. Germline CDR1 reads MDHEN; CDR2 reads SYDVKM. Trimming removed 2 bases from V and 8 bases from J, with 12 bases in between. This CDR3 is 13 amino acids long.